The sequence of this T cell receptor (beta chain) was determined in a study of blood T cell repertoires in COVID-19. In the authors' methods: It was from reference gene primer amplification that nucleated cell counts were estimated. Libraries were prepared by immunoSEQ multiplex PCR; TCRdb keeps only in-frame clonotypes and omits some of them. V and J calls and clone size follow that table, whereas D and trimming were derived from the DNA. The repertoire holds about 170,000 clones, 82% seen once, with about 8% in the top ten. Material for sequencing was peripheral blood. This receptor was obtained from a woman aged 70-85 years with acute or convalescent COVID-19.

The CDR3 nucleotides read TGTGCCTGGAGTGTACAGGGGAGTTCACCCCTCCACTTT. It codes for CAWSVQGSSPLHF. The genes are TRBV30 and TRBJ1-6, with 7 bases lining up with TRBD1. This CDR3 comprises 13 residues. Trimming removed 0 bases from V and 9 bases from J; junction bases left unmatched: 2. Germline V CDR1 and CDR2: GTSNPN, SVGIG (reference sequence).